The 28 T cell receptor beta chains in this list originate from one sample, sequenced in a study of naive and memory T cell subsets (dated by TCRdb to about 2017). On the study overall, not on this receptor specifically: A few larger clonotypes were found in naive repertoires, especially CD8, and these larger clonotypes were possibly memory cells re-expressing CD45RA.

Libraries were made using UMI-ligation and nested PCR. Instrument on record: Illumina MiSeq. An equimolar mix of two oligonucleotides covering both TRBC1 and TRBC2 was used as the beta constant-region primer. The ligated cDNA went through four rounds of PCR with nested alpha and beta constant-region primers together with the SP2 primer. TCRdb reran the public reads through fastp at Q25 and MiXCR, keeping productive beta chains. Under each unique CDR3 protein, matching rows form one entry showing the most common genes and DNA. For this sample there are 120,000 to 150,000 distinct CDR3 sequences; approximately 21% appear just once. The top ten constitute 0.55% to 0.75% of the sample. These receptors' targets are unknown. The material sequenced was naive CD8+ T cells from blood. The cell subset or site label corresponds to: naive T cells, CD45RA high CD27+. These receptors were obtained from a human donor in good health.

V usage is TRBV5-4 and J usage is TRBJ1-1; 9 nucleotides align to TRBD1. Germline CDR1 is SGHNT and CDR2 is YYREEE (reference sequence). The V gene end was trimmed by 3 bases and the J gene end by 4 bases; junction bases not matched to a gene: 1. The CDR3 is 13 amino acids. The CDR3 region has the DNA TGTGCCAGCAGCTGGGACAGGGTCACTGAAGCTTTCTTT. The encoded protein is CASSWDRVTEAFF.

CDR3 protein: CASSHVGTVNTGELFF. CDR3 nucleotides: TGCGCCAGCAGCCACGTTGGGACCGTAAACACCGGGGAGCTGTTTTTT. V usage is TRBV4-1 and J usage is TRBJ2-2; the D gene could be TRBD1 or TRBD2 (5 bases each). The CDR3 runs 16 residues. V was shortened by 3 bases and J by 2 bases, with 13 bases between the two germline ends. From germline, CDR1 is MGHRA and CDR2 YSYEKL.

The table lists this clonotype with a few counts. V and J are TRBV7-2 and TRBJ2-1; 16 positions agree with TRBD2. CDR1 is SGHTA and CDR2 is FQGNSA in the germline V gene. V was pared by 2 bases and J by 8 bases, with 6 bases of the junction left unmatched. The CDR3 runs to 17 residues. The DNA of the CDR3 is TGTGCCAGCAGCTTAAAGGGACTAGCGGGAGGGCCACATGAGCAGTTCTTC. Amino acids: CASSLKGLAGGPHEQFF.

Notes on this clonotype: At one boundary the junction diverges from the germline segment, which might be a read error. The chain joins TRBV7-7 to TRBJ2-2; D is perhaps TRBD2 (6 bases). Germline CDR1 SSHAT, CDR2 FNYEAQ (reference sequence). The CDR3 length is 15 residues. The CDR3 DNA is TGTGCTAGCAGCTTAGGGGAGGACTACACCGGGGAGCTGTTTTTT. This encodes CASSLGEDYTGELFF.

This clonotype was recorded a few times. The rearrangement joins TRBV6-1 to TRBJ2-2, with D unclear. The CDR3 loop spans 9 amino acids. Per germline, CDR1 MNHNS and CDR2 SASEGT. The V gene lost 11 bases and the J gene lost 7 bases, with 5 bases spanning the gap. Here the CDR3 reads CASGGELFF. The DNA for the CDR3 is TGTGCCTCGGGCGGGGAGCTGTTTTTT.

This clonotype was detected only a few times. This CDR3 is CASSEWTGSNQPQHF. CDR3 bases: TGTGCCAGCAGTGAGTGGACAGGGAGCAATCAGCCCCAGCATTTT. The J gene is TRBJ1-5, the V gene TRBV6-1, with 8 bases aligning to TRBD1. The CDR3 totals 15 residues. The ends lost 3 bases at V and 1 base at J; junction bases unmatched: 2. Per germline, CDR1 MNHNS and CDR2 SASEGT.

This clonotype has at least ten counts. This chain uses TRBV28 with TRBJ2-5; D may be TRBD1 (6 bases). Looked up from germline, CDR1 is MDHEN and CDR2 is SYDVKM. This CDR3 has 16 amino acids. The V gene lost 6 bases and the J gene lost 0 bases, with 17 bases spanning the gap. CDR3 residues: CASSNTPRQDQETQYF. In nucleotides, the CDR3 is TGTGCCAGCAGCAATACCCCGAGACAGGACCAAGAGACCCAGTACTTC.

The table lists this clonotype with a few counts. V and J are TRBV6-5 and TRBJ2-1; D uncertain. This CDR3 has 12 amino acids. Germline lookup yields CDR1 MNHEY and CDR2 SVGAGI. Trimming cost V 5 bases and J 6 bases, with 8 bases left between them. CDR3 sequence reads: CASSPFPNEQFF. CDR3 DNA: TGTGCCAGCAGTCCGTTTCCCAATGAGCAGTTCTTC.

This clonotype was seen a few times. The J gene is TRBJ2-1, the V gene TRBV12-3 or TRBV12-4, with TRBD2 matching 8 bases. The CDR3 loop spans 16 amino acids. The junction had 11 bases not matched to a gene; V was cut back by 6 bases and J by 4 bases. The CDR3 nucleotides are TGTGCCAGCAGCATCCAAGCGGGAGTCCCTTACAATGAGCAGTTCTTC. This sequence encodes CASSIQAGVPYNEQFF.

The V gene is TRBV27, the J gene TRBJ2-1; D possibly corresponds to TRBD2 (5 bases). V was shortened by 5 bases and J by 0 bases, with 8 bases between the two germline ends. CDR1 MNHEY and CDR2 SMNVEV come from the germline V gene (reference sequence). The CDR3 length is 14 residues. The CDR3 here is CASSIGSSYNEQFF. The DNA for the CDR3 is TGTGCCAGCAGTATAGGGAGCTCCTACAATGAGCAGTTCTTC.

This clonotype was seen a few times. The chain links TRBV6-5 to TRBJ1-1, with D unresolved. This CDR3 has 15 amino acids. The ends were cut back, 0 bases at V and 8 bases at J, with 16 bases in the middle. Germline CDR1 and CDR2: MNHEY and SVGAGI. The CDR3 loop reads CASSYSAMRPSEAFF. For the CDR3, the DNA is TGTGCCAGCAGTTACTCTGCGATGCGCCCATCCGAAGCTTTCTTT.

The chain has TRBV30 and TRBJ2-3; 9 positions agree with TRBD2. The V and J ends lost 1 base and 3 bases, in that order; junction bases with no gene match: 5. The CDR3 extends over 15 amino acids. Per germline, CDR1 GTSNPN and CDR2 SVGIG (reference sequence). This chain's CDR3 is CAWSELAGETDTQYF. The CDR3 region has the DNA TGTGCCTGGAGTGAATTAGCGGGAGAAACAGATACGCAGTATTTT.

The chain uses TRBV21-1 and TRBJ2-7; TRBD1 is taken as the D call from the table, unchecked against the DNA. TRBV21-1 has pseudogene status. The CDR3 has 16 amino acids. The CDR3 region has the DNA TGTGCCAGCAGCAAAGAGGGCAGGGGTGCTAAATACGAGCAGTACTTC. Translating it yields CASSKEGRGAKYEQYF.

The chain recombines TRBV12-3 or TRBV12-4 with TRBJ1-2, with TRBD1 matching 8 bases. V dropped 5 bases and J dropped 8; count of bases not matched to a gene: 7. CDR3 length equals 13 residues. CDR3 sequence (DNA): TGTGCCAGCAGTCCGGGGACAGGCGTAGGCTACACCTTC. Its translation is CASSPGTGVGYTF.

In its sample, this clonotype was seen a few times. The chain combines TRBV7-2 with TRBJ2-1, with no clear D. This CDR3 has 13 residues. The V end was cut by 5 bases, the J end by 10 bases, with 15 bases between. The V gene's germline CDR1 is SGHTA and CDR2 FQGNSA. This CDR3 reads CASSPPRFGEQFF. The CDR3 nucleotides are TGTGCCAGCAGCCCCCCCCGTTTTGGCGAGCAGTTCTTC.

Only a few counts were recorded for this clonotype. The chain employs TRBV6-5 and TRBJ2-7, with TRBD1 identical over 8 bases. Unmatched junction bases numbered 7, after V lost 6 bases and J lost 6 bases. This CDR3 has 13 residues. CDR1 is MNHEY and CDR2 is SVGAGI in the germline V gene. The CDR3 DNA follows: TGTGCCAGCAGCCCCGGACAGGGCGCCGAGCAGTACTTC. Translating it yields CASSPGQGAEQYF.

V and J are TRBV27 and TRBJ2-6, with D perhaps matching TRBD1 or TRBD2 (5 bases each). This CDR3 has 17 amino acids. Per the germline V gene, CDR1 is MNHEY and CDR2 is SMNVEV (reference sequence). V lost 7 bases to trimming and J lost 0 bases, with 16 bases between them. CDR3 sequence: CASTSGTDHSGANVLTF. In nucleotides, the CDR3 is TGTGCCAGCACCTCCGGGACGGACCACTCTGGGGCCAACGTCCTGACTTTC.

This chain connects TRBV29-1 to TRBJ2-5, with D maybe TRBD1 (6 bases). CDR3 length equals 13 residues. Trimming took off 7 bases at V and 1 base at J, with 13 bases between the two ends. Germline V gives CDR1 SQVTM, CDR2 ANQGSEA. The CDR3 here is CSGSRGSQETQYF. The CDR3, as DNA: TGCAGCGGGAGCAGGGGCTCCCAAGAGACCCAGTACTTC. Based on the CDR3 plus reference TRBV29-1 and TRBJ2-5, the full variable domain is SAVISQKPSRDICQRGTSLTIQCQVDSQVTMMFWYRQQPGQSLTLIATANQGSEATYESGFVIDKFPISRPNLTFSTLTVSNMSPEDSSIYLCSGSRGSQETQYFGPGTRLLVL.

V and J are TRBV5-1 and TRBJ2-7; a possible D gene is TRBD2 (5 bases). The CDR3 totals 14 residues. Germline V gene data show CDR1 as SGHRS and CDR2 as YFSETQ. V gave up 0 bases and J gave up 3 bases, with 10 bases separating them. The CDR3 region has the DNA TGCGCCAGCAGCTTGGGCGCGGAGGTCTACGAGCAGTACTTC. Translating gives CASSLGAEVYEQYF.

This clonotype was counted a few times. V gene TRBV29-1 combines with J gene TRBJ2-1; D unclear. Trimming pared 0 bases from V and 2 bases from J, leaving 11 bases between. CDR1 and CDR2 (germline): SQVTM, ANQGSEA. The CDR3 totals 15 residues. The CDR3 DNA is TGCAGCGTTGAAGATGCCATTCCAGCCTACAATGAGCAGTTCTTC. Residues: CSVEDAIPAYNEQFF.

This chain links TRBV12-3 or TRBV12-4 with TRBJ2-7; either TRBD1 or TRBD2 may fit D (5 bases each). V was shortened by 5 bases and J by 0 bases, with 20 bases between the two germline ends. There are 17 residues in the CDR3. The CDR3 coding sequence is TGTGCCAGCAGTCCCCAAGGGGCGGGTCTCGTCTCCTACGAGCAGTACTTC. This encodes CASSPQGAGLVSYEQYF.

In its sample, this clonotype was seen a few times. V gene TRBV5-5 combines with J gene TRBJ2-5, with 10 bases lining up with TRBD1. The CDR3 covers 15 residues. Germline values: CDR1 SGHKS, CDR2 YYEKEE (reference sequence). V gave up 4 bases and J gave up 5 bases; unmatched junction bases: 8. The CDR3, as DNA: TGTGCCAGCAGCCCGGGACAGGGGAGTTGGGAGACCCAGTACTTC. Translating gives CASSPGQGSWETQYF.

In this sample, this clonotype turned up a few times. V gene TRBV7-9 combines with J gene TRBJ1-5, with 8 bases that match TRBD1. With V trimmed by 1 base and J by 0 bases, 8 bases remained unmatched. Germline V gives CDR1 SEHNR, CDR2 FQNEAQ (reference sequence). The CDR3 spans 18 residues. CDR3 amino acids: CASSLGGTGDYSNQPQHF. The DNA of the CDR3 is TGTGCCAGCAGCTTAGGCGGGACAGGAGATTATAGCAATCAGCCCCAGCATTTT.

V and J are TRBV24-1 and TRBJ1-2, with D maybe TRBD1 (5 bases). V lost 3 bases and J lost 8, with 15 bases in between. The CDR3 runs to 14 residues. CDR1 is KGHDR, CDR2 SFDVKD, per germline. The CDR3 DNA sequence: TGTGCCACCAGTGATAAGACGGGACGCCGGGGCTACACCTTC. It yields the protein CATSDKTGRRGYTF.

There are a few counts of this clonotype. The V and J genes are TRBV28 and TRBJ2-3; TRBD1 aligns across 7 bases. CDR3 length: 14 amino acids. The V gene's germline CDR1 is MDHEN and CDR2 SYDVKM. V was pared by 9 bases and J by 2 bases, with 8 bases of the junction left unmatched. CDR3 region: CASHNTGVTDTQYF. CDR3 sequence (DNA): TGTGCCAGTCACAATACAGGGGTCACAGATACGCAGTATTTT. The full variable domain, with the rest looked up from reference TRBV28 and TRBJ2-3, is DVKVTQSSRYLVKRTGEKVFLECVQDMDHENMFWYRQDPGLGLRLIYFSYDVKMKEKGDIPEGYSVSREKKERFSLILESASTNQTSMYLCASHNTGVTDTQYFGPGTRLTVL.

V and J are TRBV7-9 and TRBJ1-2; D not certain. V shed 2 bases and J shed 5 bases, with 0 bases lying between them. Germline assignment: CDR1 SEHNR and CDR2 FQNEAQ (reference sequence). This CDR3 is built from 10 residues. The CDR3 bases are TGTGCCAGCAGCTTATATGGCTACACCTTC. This translates into CASSLYGYTF.

This clonotype occurred a few times. The chain uses TRBV9 and TRBJ2-3; possible D gene TRBD2, 6 bases. This CDR3 is 18 amino acids long. V was pared by 0 bases and J by 2 bases, with 19 bases between. CDR1 is SGDLS and CDR2 is YYNGEE in the germline V gene. For the CDR3, the DNA is TGTGCCAGCAGCGTAGAGTGGGGGACTTCTATGGACACAGATACGCAGTATTTT. Protein sequence: CASSVEWGTSMDTDTQYF.

This clonotype came up a few times. The chain employs TRBV15 and TRBJ2-1; 12 nucleotides align to TRBD2. The CDR3 covers 18 residues. Germline CDR1 is LNHNV and CDR2 is YYDKDF (reference sequence). V gave up 0 bases and J gave up 7 bases; unmatched junction bases: 10. The CDR3, as DNA: TGTGCCACCAGCAGAGATCGTTTGACTAGCGGGAGTATAAATGAGCAGTTCTTC. Its translation: CATSRDRLTSGSINEQFF.